These T cell receptor beta chains were read from a single sample in a study of blood T cell repertoires in COVID-19. The method was immunoSEQ multiplex PCR; TCRdb's version includes in-frame clones alone and lacks a portion of them. The sample records 250,000 to 300,000 clones, roughly 89% being singletons. The material sequenced was PBMCs or T cells enriched from blood (not recorded which). These receptors were collected from a middle-aged man who had recovered from COVID-19. Both conserved end residues are part of each CDR3. D genes are given only for firm matches. For some rows the clone size is stated as once, few or many, or as a class when expanded; others skip it.

clone_size: NA
j_call: TRBJ2-1
d_call: NA
v_call: TRBV9
cdr3_aa: CASSGQFHEQFF
cdr3_nt: TGTGCCAGCAGCGGACAGTTCCATGAGCAGTTCTTC

clone_size: NA
j_call: TRBJ1-2
d_call: TRBD1
v_call: TRBV3-1/TRBV3-2
cdr3_aa: CASSLQGAYGYTF
cdr3_nt: TGTGCCAGCAGCCTACAGGGGGCTTATGGCTACACCTTC

clone_size: NA
j_call: TRBJ1-2
d_call: TRBD1
v_call: TRBV4-3
cdr3_aa: CASSQITGTGDYGYTF
cdr3_nt: TGCGCCAGCAGCCAGATAACCGGGACAGGCGACTATGGCTACACCTTC

clone_size: NA
j_call: TRBJ2-7
d_call: NA
v_call: TRBV6-5
cdr3_aa: CASKGDNAYEQYF
cdr3_nt: TGTGCCAGCAAGGGGGACAATGCCTACGAGCAGTACTTC

clone_size: NA
j_call: TRBJ1-1
d_call: NA
v_call: TRBV5-4
cdr3_aa: CASSWDMNTEAFF
cdr3_nt: TGTGCCAGCAGTTGGGACATGAACACTGAAGCTTTCTTT

clone_size: NA
j_call: TRBJ1-1
d_call: NA
v_call: TRBV19
cdr3_aa: CASREQGAEDGFF
cdr3_nt: TGTGCCAGTAGAGAACAGGGAGCGGAGGACGGTTTCTTT

clone_size: NA
j_call: TRBJ2-3
d_call: NA
v_call: TRBV27
cdr3_aa: CASSWQNPSTDTQYF
cdr3_nt: TGTGCCAGCAGTTGGCAAAATCCTAGCACAGATACGCAGTATTTT

clone_size: once
j_call: TRBJ2-7
d_call: TRBD2
v_call: TRBV10-3
cdr3_aa: CAISAPGLAGGPVVEQYF
cdr3_nt: TGTGCCATCAGTGCCCCGGGACTAGCGGGAGGGCCCGTAGTCGAGCAGTACTTC

clone_size: few
j_call: TRBJ2-1
d_call: NA
v_call: TRBV25-1
cdr3_aa: CASVGARYNEQFF
cdr3_nt: TGTGCCAGCGTGGGAGCGAGGTACAATGAGCAGTTCTTC

clone_size: NA
j_call: TRBJ2-5
d_call: NA
v_call: TRBV5-1
cdr3_aa: CASSLRVQGLEETQYF
cdr3_nt: TGCGCCAGCAGCTTGCGTGTTCAGGGGTTGGAAGAGACCCAGTACTTC

clone_size: NA
j_call: TRBJ1-1
d_call: TRBD1
v_call: TRBV3-1/TRBV3-2
cdr3_aa: CASTDRGTEAFF
cdr3_nt: TGTGCCAGCACCGACAGGGGCACTGAAGCTTTCTTT

clone_size: NA
j_call: TRBJ2-7
d_call: NA
v_call: TRBV6-1
cdr3_aa: CASSEASGSSYEQYF
cdr3_nt: TGTGCCAGCAGTGAAGCGAGCGGGTCCTCCTACGAGCAGTACTTC

clone_size: many
j_call: TRBJ2-1
d_call: TRBD2
v_call: TRBV9
cdr3_aa: CASSASSGRANEQFF
cdr3_nt: TGTGCCAGCAGCGCGTCTAGCGGGAGGGCCAATGAGCAGTTCTTC

clone_size: NA
j_call: TRBJ2-1
d_call: NA
v_call: TRBV7-8
cdr3_aa: CASSTTGGAYNEQFF
cdr3_nt: TGTGCCAGCAGCACAACAGGGGGGGCCTACAATGAGCAGTTCTTC

clone_size: NA
j_call: TRBJ1-2
d_call: TRBD1
v_call: TRBV5-1
cdr3_aa: CASSLPGQGVQYGYTF
cdr3_nt: TGCGCCAGCAGCTTACCGGGGCAGGGGGTGCAGTATGGCTACACCTTC

clone_size: NA
j_call: TRBJ1-3
d_call: NA
v_call: TRBV9
cdr3_aa: CASSPDARIDGNTIYF
cdr3_nt: TGTGCCAGCAGCCCTGATGCGAGGATTGACGGAAACACCATATATTTT

clone_size: once
j_call: TRBJ1-5
d_call: TRBD1
v_call: TRBV7-8
cdr3_aa: CASSWDRGNQPQHF
cdr3_nt: TGTGCCAGCAGTTGGGACAGGGGCAATCAGCCCCAGCATTTT

clone_size: once
j_call: TRBJ2-5
d_call: NA
v_call: TRBV5-5
cdr3_aa: CASSSYQGHIQETQYF
cdr3_nt: TGTGCCAGCAGCTCATACCAAGGACACATCCAAGAGACCCAGTACTTC

clone_size: NA
j_call: TRBJ1-4
d_call: NA
v_call: TRBV18
cdr3_aa: CASSKVQGEKLFF
cdr3_nt: TGTGCCAGCTCAAAGGTACAGGGAGAAAAACTGTTTTTT

clone_size: NA
j_call: TRBJ1-1
d_call: NA
v_call: TRBV6-1
cdr3_aa: CASSERRGYTEAFF
cdr3_nt: TGTGCCAGCAGTGAAAGGAGAGGGTACACTGAAGCTTTCTTT

clone_size: NA
j_call: TRBJ1-1
d_call: NA
v_call: TRBV18
cdr3_aa: CASSPTELNTEAFF
cdr3_nt: TGTGCCAGCTCACCGACAGAGCTGAACACTGAAGCTTTCTTT

clone_size: NA
j_call: TRBJ2-5
d_call: NA
v_call: TRBV6-1
cdr3_aa: CASSEPRYGETQYF
cdr3_nt: TGTGCCAGCAGTGAACCTAGGTACGGAGAGACCCAGTACTTC

clone_size: NA
j_call: TRBJ1-1
d_call: TRBD1
v_call: TRBV19
cdr3_aa: CASSEGWTGGLDTEAFF
cdr3_nt: TGTGCCAGTAGTGAGGGATGGACAGGGGGTCTGGACACTGAAGCTTTCTTT

clone_size: NA
j_call: TRBJ1-6
d_call: NA
v_call: TRBV27
cdr3_aa: CATMENTGLMYNSPLHF
cdr3_nt: TGTGCCACAATGGAGAATACAGGGCTCATGTATAATTCACCCCTCCACTTT

clone_size: NA
j_call: TRBJ2-1
d_call: TRBD1
v_call: TRBV5-1
cdr3_aa: CASSGVTGSSYNEQFF
cdr3_nt: TGCGCCAGCAGCGGGGTGACAGGGTCCTCCTACAATGAGCAGTTCTTC

clone_size: NA
j_call: TRBJ2-3
d_call: TRBD2
v_call: TRBV28
cdr3_aa: CASTLPNQWEGHDTQYF
cdr3_nt: TGTGCCAGCACTCTCCCAAATCAGTGGGAGGGCCATGATACGCAGTATTTT

clone_size: NA
j_call: TRBJ2-5
d_call: TRBD2
v_call: TRBV5-1
cdr3_aa: CASLLAGGVQETQYF
cdr3_nt: TGCGCCAGCCTACTGGCGGGAGGGGTCCAAGAGACCCAGTACTTC

clone_size: NA
j_call: TRBJ2-1
d_call: NA
v_call: TRBV5-4
cdr3_aa: CASSFIERFYNEQFF
cdr3_nt: TGTGCCAGCAGCTTTATCGAGCGGTTCTACAATGAGCAGTTCTTC

clone_size: NA
j_call: TRBJ1-2
d_call: NA
v_call: TRBV2
cdr3_aa: CASSVGQLYGYTF
cdr3_nt: TGTGCCAGCAGTGTAGGACAGCTCTATGGCTACACCTTC

clone_size: NA
j_call: TRBJ2-7
d_call: TRBD2
v_call: TRBV7-2
cdr3_aa: CASSSPTSGSSYEQYF
cdr3_nt: TGTGCCAGCAGCTCCCCGACTAGCGGGAGCTCCTACGAGCAGTACTTC

clone_size: NA
j_call: TRBJ1-5
d_call: TRBD1
v_call: TRBV5-8
cdr3_aa: CASSRELDRGLGNQPQHF
cdr3_nt: TGTGCCAGCAGCCGGGAGCTGGACAGGGGGCTGGGTAATCAGCCCCAGCATTTT

clone_size: NA
j_call: TRBJ2-2
d_call: TRBD1
v_call: TRBV27
cdr3_aa: CASSLLRRTGIESGELFF
cdr3_nt: TGTGCCAGCAGTTTGCTCCGCCGGACAGGGATTGAATCCGGGGAGCTGTTTTTT

clone_size: NA
j_call: TRBJ1-1
d_call: NA
v_call: TRBV7-3
cdr3_aa: CASSLTSGHREAFF
cdr3_nt: TGTGCCAGCAGCTTAACCTCGGGACACAGAGAAGCTTTCTTT

clone_size: NA
j_call: TRBJ1-1
d_call: NA
v_call: TRBV18
cdr3_aa: CASSRTGGALLNTEAFF
cdr3_nt: TGTGCCAGCTCCCGGACTGGGGGCGCGCTCTTGAACACTGAAGCTTTCTTT

clone_size: NA
j_call: TRBJ2-1
d_call: TRBD1
v_call: TRBV7-8
cdr3_aa: CASSLRQGGQFF
cdr3_nt: TGTGCCAGCAGCCTTCGACAGGGTGGGCAGTTCTTC

clone_size: NA
j_call: TRBJ2-7
d_call: TRBD2
v_call: TRBV25-1
cdr3_aa: CASRASGRASEQYF
cdr3_nt: TGTGCCAGCAGGGCTAGCGGGAGAGCGTCCGAGCAGTACTTC